This T cell receptor (beta chain) was observed in a study of T cell clonotyping in hematopoietic cell transplantation. Study-level points and caveats: Pathologically expanded recipient clonotypes increased progressively from day 30 to day 180 as diversity fell.

Clones were sequenced by immunoSEQ multiplex PCR, and TCRdb holds only the in-frame ones, with some missing. The table records around 80,000 clones, 90% to 96% of them present only once. The CDR3 loop spans 15 amino acids. The ends were cut back, 0 bases at V and 6 bases at J, with 12 bases in the middle. Germline V gene sequence: CDR1 MGHRA, CDR2 YSYEKL. As for time point: recipient sample about 28 days before transplant, after cytoreduction. Recipients were bled about 28 days pretransplant and at posttransplant days 30, 100, 180. This clone was counted between two and nine times. Its antigen remains unidentified.

Here the sequenced sample was peripheral blood mononuclear cells, taken before stem cell transplant. The chain combines TRBV4-1 with TRBJ1-5; D not certain. The sequence derives from a woman in her 50s with acute myeloid leukemia. Some clones in this sample may be carry-over from other donors' samples. This CDR3 is CASSQDYPSGQPQHF. Here the CDR3 DNA reads TGCGCCAGCAGCCAAGATTACCCATCAGGTCAGCCCCAGCATTTT.